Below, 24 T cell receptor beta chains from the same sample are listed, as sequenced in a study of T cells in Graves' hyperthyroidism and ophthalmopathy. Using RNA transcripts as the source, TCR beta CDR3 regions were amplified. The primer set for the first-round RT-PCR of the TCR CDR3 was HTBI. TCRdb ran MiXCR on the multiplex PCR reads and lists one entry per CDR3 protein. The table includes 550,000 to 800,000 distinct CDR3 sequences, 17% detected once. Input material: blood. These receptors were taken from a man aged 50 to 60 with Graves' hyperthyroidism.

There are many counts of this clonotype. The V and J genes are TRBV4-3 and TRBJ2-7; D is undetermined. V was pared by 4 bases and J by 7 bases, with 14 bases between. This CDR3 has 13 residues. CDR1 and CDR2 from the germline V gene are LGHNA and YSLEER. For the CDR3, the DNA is TGCGCCAGCAGCCGAACAGCTACTGGGGAGCAGTACTTC. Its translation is CASSRTATGEQYF.

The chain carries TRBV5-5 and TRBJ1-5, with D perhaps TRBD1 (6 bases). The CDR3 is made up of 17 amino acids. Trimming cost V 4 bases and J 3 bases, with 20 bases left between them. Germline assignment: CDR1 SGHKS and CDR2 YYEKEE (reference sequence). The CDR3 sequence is CASSGGGGWQDNQPQHF. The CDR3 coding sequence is TGTGCCAGCAGCGGAGGGGGGGGGTGGCAGGACAATCAGCCCCAGCATTTT.

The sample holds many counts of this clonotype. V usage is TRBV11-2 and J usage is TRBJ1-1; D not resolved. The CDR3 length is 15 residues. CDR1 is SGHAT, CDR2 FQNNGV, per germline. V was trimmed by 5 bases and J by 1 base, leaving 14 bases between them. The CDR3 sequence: CASSPRPFTNTEAFF. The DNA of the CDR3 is TGTGCCAGCAGCCCTCGACCATTTACGAACACTGAAGCTTTCTTT.

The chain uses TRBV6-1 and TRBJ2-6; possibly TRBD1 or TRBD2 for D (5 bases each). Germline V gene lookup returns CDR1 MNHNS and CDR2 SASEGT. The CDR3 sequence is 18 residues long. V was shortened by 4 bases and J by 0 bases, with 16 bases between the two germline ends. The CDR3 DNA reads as TGTGCCAGCAGTGTCGTCCTTCCAGGGAGCTCTGGGGCCAACGTCCTGACTTTC. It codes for CASSVVLPGSSGANVLTF.

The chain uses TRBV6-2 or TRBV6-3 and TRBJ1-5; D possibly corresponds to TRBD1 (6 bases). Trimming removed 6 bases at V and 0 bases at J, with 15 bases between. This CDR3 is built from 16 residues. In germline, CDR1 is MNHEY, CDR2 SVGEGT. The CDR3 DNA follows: TGTGCCAGCAGGGTACAGGGCGCCCGTAGCAATCAGCCCCAGCATTTT. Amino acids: CASRVQGARSNQPQHF.

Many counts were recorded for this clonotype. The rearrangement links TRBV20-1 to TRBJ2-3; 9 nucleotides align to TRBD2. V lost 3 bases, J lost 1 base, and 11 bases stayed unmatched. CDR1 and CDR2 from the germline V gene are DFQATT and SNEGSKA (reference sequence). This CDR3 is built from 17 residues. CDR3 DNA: TGCAGTGCTAGTCCAGCCTTAGCGGGAGCTGGCACAGATACGCAGTATTTT. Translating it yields CSASPALAGAGTDTQYF.

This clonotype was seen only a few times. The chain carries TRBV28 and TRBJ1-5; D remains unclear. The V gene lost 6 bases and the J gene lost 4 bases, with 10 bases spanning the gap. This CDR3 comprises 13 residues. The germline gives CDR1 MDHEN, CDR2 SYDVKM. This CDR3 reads CASSTTRNQPQHF. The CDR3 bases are TGTGCCAGCAGCACGACAAGGAATCAGCCCCAGCATTTT.

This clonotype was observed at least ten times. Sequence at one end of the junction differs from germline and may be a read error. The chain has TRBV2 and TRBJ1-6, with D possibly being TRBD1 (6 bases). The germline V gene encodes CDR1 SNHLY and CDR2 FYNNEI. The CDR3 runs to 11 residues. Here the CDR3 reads CASREDRTLHF. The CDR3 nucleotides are TGTGCCAGCAGGGAAGACAGGACCCTCCACTTT. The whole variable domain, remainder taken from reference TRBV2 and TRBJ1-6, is EPEVTQTPSHQVTQMGQEVILRCVPISNHLYFYWYRQILGQKVEFLVSFYNNEISEKSEIFDDQFSVERPDGSNFTLKIRSTKLEDSAMYFCASREDRTLHFGNGTRLTVT.

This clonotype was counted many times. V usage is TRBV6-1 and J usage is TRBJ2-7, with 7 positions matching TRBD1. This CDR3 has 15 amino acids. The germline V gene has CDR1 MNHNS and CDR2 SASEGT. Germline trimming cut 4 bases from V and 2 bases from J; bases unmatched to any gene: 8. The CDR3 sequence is CASSGGDRAAYEQYF. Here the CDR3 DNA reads TGTGCCAGCAGTGGCGGAGACAGGGCCGCCTACGAGCAGTACTTC.

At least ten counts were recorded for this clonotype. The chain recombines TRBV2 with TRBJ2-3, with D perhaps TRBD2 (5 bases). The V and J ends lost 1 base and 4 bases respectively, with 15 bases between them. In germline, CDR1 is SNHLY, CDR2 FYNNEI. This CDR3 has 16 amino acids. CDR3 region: CASSEGPGSSPDTQYF. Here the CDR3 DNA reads TGTGCCAGCAGTGAAGGGCCGGGGTCCTCCCCAGATACGCAGTATTTT.

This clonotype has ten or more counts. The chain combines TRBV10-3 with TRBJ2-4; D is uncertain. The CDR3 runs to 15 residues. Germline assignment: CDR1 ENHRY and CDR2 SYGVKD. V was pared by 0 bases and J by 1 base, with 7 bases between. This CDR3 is CAISESGSAKNIQYF. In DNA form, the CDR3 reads TGTGCCATCAGTGAGTCAGGGTCTGCCAAAAACATTCAGTACTTC.

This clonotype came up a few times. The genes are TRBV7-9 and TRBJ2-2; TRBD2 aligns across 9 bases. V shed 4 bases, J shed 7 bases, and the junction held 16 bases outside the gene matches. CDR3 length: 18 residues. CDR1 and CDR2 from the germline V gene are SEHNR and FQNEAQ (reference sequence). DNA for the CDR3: TGTGCCAGCAGCTCCCGTCTTGGCGGGAGGGCCTTTAACGGGGAGCTGTTTTTT. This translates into CASSSRLGGRAFNGELFF.

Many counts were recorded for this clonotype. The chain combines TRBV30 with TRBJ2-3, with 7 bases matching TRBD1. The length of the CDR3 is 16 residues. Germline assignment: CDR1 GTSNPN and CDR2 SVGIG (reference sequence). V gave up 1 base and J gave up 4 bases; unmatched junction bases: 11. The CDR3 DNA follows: TGTGCCTGGAGTGCGGGACAGCCCGGACTTTCAGATACGCAGTATTTT. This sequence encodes CAWSAGQPGLSDTQYF. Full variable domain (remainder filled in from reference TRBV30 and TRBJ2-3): SQTIHQWPATLVQPVGSPLSLECTVEGTSNPNLYWYRQAAGRGLQLLFYSVGIGQISSEVPQNLSASRPQDRQFILSSKKLLLSDSGFYLCAWSAGQPGLSDTQYFGPGTRLTVL.

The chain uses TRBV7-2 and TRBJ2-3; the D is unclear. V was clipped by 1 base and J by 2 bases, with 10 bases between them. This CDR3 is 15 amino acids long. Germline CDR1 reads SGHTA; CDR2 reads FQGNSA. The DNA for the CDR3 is TGTGCCAGCAGCTTAGGGCTAACTGACACAGATACGCAGTATTTT. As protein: CASSLGLTDTDTQYF. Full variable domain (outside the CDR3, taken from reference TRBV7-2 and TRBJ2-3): GAGVSQSPSNKVTEKGKDVELRCDPISGHTALYWYRQSLGQGLEFLIYFQGNSAPDKSGLPSDRFSAERTGGSVSTLTIQRTQQEDSAVYLCASSLGLTDTDTQYFGPGTRLTVL.

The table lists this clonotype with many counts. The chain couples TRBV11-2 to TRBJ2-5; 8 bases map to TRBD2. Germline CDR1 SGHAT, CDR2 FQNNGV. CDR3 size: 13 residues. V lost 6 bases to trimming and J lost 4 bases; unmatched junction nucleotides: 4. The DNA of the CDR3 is TGTGCCAGCAGTAGCGGACTAGCAGAGACCCAGTACTTC. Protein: CASSSGLAETQYF.

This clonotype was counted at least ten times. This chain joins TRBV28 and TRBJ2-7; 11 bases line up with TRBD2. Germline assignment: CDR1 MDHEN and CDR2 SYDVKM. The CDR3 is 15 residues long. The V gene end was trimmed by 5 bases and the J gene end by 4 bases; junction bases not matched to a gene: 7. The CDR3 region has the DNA TGTGCCAGCAGTATATTTAGCGGGAGGGGATACGAGCAGTACTTC. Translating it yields CASSIFSGRGYEQYF.

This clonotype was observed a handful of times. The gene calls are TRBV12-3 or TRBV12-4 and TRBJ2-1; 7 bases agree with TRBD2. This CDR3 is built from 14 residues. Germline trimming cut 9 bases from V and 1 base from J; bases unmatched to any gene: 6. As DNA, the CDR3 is TGTGCCAGTCGGATTAGCGGGTCCTACAATGAGCAGTTCTTC. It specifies CASRISGSYNEQFF.

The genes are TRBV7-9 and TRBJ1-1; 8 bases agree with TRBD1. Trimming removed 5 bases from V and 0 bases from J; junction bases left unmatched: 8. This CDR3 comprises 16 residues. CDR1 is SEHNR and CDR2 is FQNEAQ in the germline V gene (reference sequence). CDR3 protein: CASSLRTGPMNTEAFF. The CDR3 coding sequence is TGTGCCAGCAGCCTCCGGACAGGGCCTATGAACACTGAAGCTTTCTTT.

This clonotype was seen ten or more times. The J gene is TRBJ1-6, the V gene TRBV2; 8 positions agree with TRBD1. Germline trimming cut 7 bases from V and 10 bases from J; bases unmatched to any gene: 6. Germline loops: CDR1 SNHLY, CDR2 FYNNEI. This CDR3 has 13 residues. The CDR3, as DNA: TGTGCCAGCATCGGTGGGACAGGATCACCCCTCCACTTT. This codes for CASIGGTGSPLHF.

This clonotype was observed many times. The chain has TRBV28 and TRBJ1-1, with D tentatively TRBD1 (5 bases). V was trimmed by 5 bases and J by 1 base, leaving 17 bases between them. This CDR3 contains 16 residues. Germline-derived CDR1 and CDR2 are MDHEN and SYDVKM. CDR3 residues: CASSPLAGTANTEAFF. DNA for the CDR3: TGTGCCAGCAGTCCATTAGCCGGGACGGCGAACACTGAAGCTTTCTTT. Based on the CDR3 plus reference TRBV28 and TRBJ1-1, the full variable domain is DVKVTQSSRYLVKRTGEKVFLECVQDMDHENMFWYRQDPGLGLRLIYFSYDVKMKEKGDIPEGYSVSREKKERFSLILESASTNQTSMYLCASSPLAGTANTEAFFGQGTRLTVV.

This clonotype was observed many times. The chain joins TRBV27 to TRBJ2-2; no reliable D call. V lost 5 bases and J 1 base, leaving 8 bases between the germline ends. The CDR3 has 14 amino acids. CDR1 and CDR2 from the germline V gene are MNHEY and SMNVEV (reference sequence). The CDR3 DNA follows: TGTGCCAGCAGTACCCAGATGAACACCGGGGAGCTGTTTTTT. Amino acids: CASSTQMNTGELFF.

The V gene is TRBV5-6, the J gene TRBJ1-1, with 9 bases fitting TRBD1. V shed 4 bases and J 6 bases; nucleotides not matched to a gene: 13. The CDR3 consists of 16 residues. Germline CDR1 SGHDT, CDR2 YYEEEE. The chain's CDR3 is CASSVRDRVETAEAFF. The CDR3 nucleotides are TGTGCCAGCAGCGTCCGGGACAGGGTCGAGACGGCTGAAGCTTTCTTT.

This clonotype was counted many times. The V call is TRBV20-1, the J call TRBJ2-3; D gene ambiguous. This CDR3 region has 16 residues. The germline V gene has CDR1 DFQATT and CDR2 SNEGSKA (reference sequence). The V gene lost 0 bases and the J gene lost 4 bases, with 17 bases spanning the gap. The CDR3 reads CSARDHGRVLADTQYF. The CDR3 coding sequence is TGCAGTGCTAGAGATCATGGCAGAGTCTTGGCAGATACGCAGTATTTT.

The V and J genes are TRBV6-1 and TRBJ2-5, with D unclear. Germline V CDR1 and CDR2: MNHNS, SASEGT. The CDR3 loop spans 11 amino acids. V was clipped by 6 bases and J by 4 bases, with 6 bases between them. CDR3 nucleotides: TGTGCCAGCAGAATTCGAGAGACCCAGTACTTC. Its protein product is CASRIRETQYF.